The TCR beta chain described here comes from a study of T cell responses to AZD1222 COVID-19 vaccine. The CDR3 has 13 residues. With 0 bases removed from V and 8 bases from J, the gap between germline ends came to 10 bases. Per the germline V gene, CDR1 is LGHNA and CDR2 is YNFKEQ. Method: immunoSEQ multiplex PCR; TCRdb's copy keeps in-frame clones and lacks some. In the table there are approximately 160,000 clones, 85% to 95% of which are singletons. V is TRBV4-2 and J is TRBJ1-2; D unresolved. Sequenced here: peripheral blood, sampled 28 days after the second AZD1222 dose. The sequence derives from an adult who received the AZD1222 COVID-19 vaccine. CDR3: CASSQDDLRGYTF. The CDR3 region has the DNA TGTGCCAGCAGCCAAGACGACCTGAGGGGCTACACCTTC.